The 21 T cell receptor beta chains in this list originate from one sample, sequenced in a study of T cell repertoires in breast cancer. Blocking oligonucleotides added to a second nested PCR suppressed unpaired genes. TCRdb fed the emulsion pairing reads into MiXCR, producing one record per CDR3 protein. The table lists about 40,000 distinct CDR3 sequences, about 50% of them singletons. The expanded emulsion RT-PCR method captured paired alpha and beta chains from CD8+ T cells. Source material: CD8+ T cells. Receptor source: a pool of human donors with breast cancer or a healthy control (not recorded which).

V gene TRBV2 combines with J gene TRBJ2-5; no clear D gene. Germline CDR1 is SNHLY and CDR2 is FYNNEI. The length of the CDR3 is 13 residues. V lost 5 bases and J lost 4, with 11 bases in between. The CDR3 DNA reads as TGTGCCAGCAGTTCACACCAAGGAGAGACCCAGTACTTC. It translates to CASSSHQGETQYF.

This clonotype was found a few times. This chain links TRBV2 with TRBJ2-2; D is uncertain. CDR1 is SNHLY and CDR2 is FYNNEI in the germline V gene. Trimming took 6 bases from V and 0 from J, leaving 8 bases between them. This CDR3 is built from 14 residues. CDR3 sequence reads: CASSLKPNTGELFF. The CDR3 DNA reads as TGTGCCAGCAGCCTTAAACCGAACACCGGGGAGCTGTTTTTT.

As for this clonotype: At one end the junction does not follow the germline gene, possibly because of a read error. The J gene is TRBJ1-1, the V gene TRBV18; the D gene is possibly TRBD1 (6 bases). The CDR3 has 13 residues. Looked up from germline, CDR1 is KGHSH and CDR2 is LQKENI. The CDR3 coding sequence is TGTGCCAGCTCACCAGACAGGAACACTAAAGCTTTCTTT. Its protein product is CASSPDRNTKAFF.

This clonotype came up a few times. This chain uses TRBV4-1 with TRBJ1-5; D ambiguous. The germline gives CDR1 MGHRA, CDR2 YSYEKL. Trimming shortened V by 0 bases and J by 3 bases, and 6 bases separated the two germline ends. The CDR3 loop spans 14 amino acids. The CDR3 protein is CASSQDWPNQPQHF. In DNA form, the CDR3 reads TGCGCCAGCAGCCAAGATTGGCCCAATCAGCCCCAGCATTTT.

This rearrangement joins TRBV12-3 or TRBV12-4 to TRBJ2-3, with TRBD1 identical over 7 bases. The CDR3 totals 13 residues. Losses at the gene ends were 6 bases for V and 8 bases for J; bases not matched to a gene: 8. CDR3 residues: CASRITGAITQYF. The CDR3 region has the DNA TGTGCCAGCAGAATTACAGGGGCAATTACGCAGTATTTT.

In regard to this clonotype: With a much larger clone just one base away, this may be a read error. The chain has TRBV27 and TRBJ2-1; D is ambiguous. The CDR3 extends over 15 amino acids. The V gene lost 5 bases and the J gene lost 1 base, with 12 bases spanning the gap. Germline V CDR1 and CDR2: MNHEY, SMNVEV (reference sequence). The DNA for the CDR3 is TGTGCCAGCAGTATCACGGGTGCATCCTACAATGAGCAGTTCTTC. This translates into CASSITGASYNEQFF.

This clonotype came up a few times. The gene calls are TRBV20-1 and TRBJ2-2; TRBD2 might be the D (7 bases). The CDR3 is made up of 16 amino acids. Germline CDR1 is DFQATT and CDR2 is SNEGSKA (reference sequence). The ends were cut back, 3 bases at V and 1 base at J, with 15 bases in the middle. CDR3 coding DNA: TGCAGTGCTAGGGCTCGGGGGGCCCTGAACACCGGGGAGCTGTTTTTT. Translation: CSARARGALNTGELFF.

The V call is TRBV20-1, the J call TRBJ2-3; D uncertain. The V gene lost 1 base and the J gene lost 3 bases, with 5 bases spanning the gap. Germline CDR1 is DFQATT and CDR2 is SNEGSKA (reference sequence). The length of the CDR3 is 12 residues. In DNA form, the CDR3 reads TGCAGTGCTAGAGTAGGAACAGATACGCAGTATTTT. Translated: CSARVGTDTQYF.

The genes are TRBV5-1 and TRBJ2-3; 8 nucleotides agree with TRBD2. Trimming took 2 bases from V and 2 from J; bases not matched to a gene: 4. Per germline, CDR1 SGHRS and CDR2 YFSETQ. The CDR3 is 15 residues long. The CDR3: CASSLLAAPTDTQYF. The CDR3 region has the DNA TGCGCCAGCAGCTTACTAGCGGCCCCCACAGATACGCAGTATTTT.

The chain carries TRBV7-6 and TRBJ2-5; no definite D call. The V gene's germline CDR1 is SGHVS and CDR2 FNYEAQ. CDR3 length: 15 amino acids. The V end lost 5 bases, the J end lost 3 bases, and 16 bases lay between the germline ends. The CDR3 sequence is CASSTGRAAKETQYF. The CDR3 nucleotides read TGTGCCAGCAGCACCGGACGGGCGGCAAAAGAGACCCAGTACTTC.

This rearrangement joins TRBV30 to TRBJ1-2; no definite D call. The ends were cut back, 0 bases at V and 4 bases at J, with 21 bases in the middle. Germline V gene sequence: CDR1 GTSNPN, CDR2 SVGIG (reference sequence). The CDR3 extends over 17 amino acids. CDR3 amino acids: CAWSVRSNPPQGYGYTF. Here the CDR3 DNA reads TGTGCCTGGAGTGTAAGGAGTAATCCGCCTCAAGGCTATGGCTACACCTTC.

The chain is built from TRBV29-1 and TRBJ2-7; D remains ambiguous. Per the germline V gene, CDR1 is SQVTM and CDR2 is ANQGSEA. Trimming took 6 bases from V and 5 from J, leaving 11 bases between them. The CDR3 contains 11 residues. CDR3 coding DNA: TGCAGCGTAGTGAGAGACCACGAGCAGTACTTC. As protein: CSVVRDHEQYF.

This clonotype showed up many times. The rearrangement joins TRBV4-1 to TRBJ1-5; no reliable D call. Germline CDR1 is MGHRA and CDR2 is YSYEKL. The CDR3 is 16 residues long. Trimming removed 0 bases from V and 0 bases from J, with 9 bases in between. This CDR3 reads CASSQDYAYSNQPQHF. CDR3 in DNA: TGCGCCAGCAGCCAAGATTATGCATATAGCAATCAGCCCCAGCATTTT.

This clonotype was observed a few times. The genes are TRBV7-2 and TRBJ1-4; maybe TRBD1 (6 bases). The CDR3 spans 16 residues. The germline V gene has CDR1 SGHTA and CDR2 FQGNSA. V was trimmed by 2 bases and J by 7 bases, leaving 17 bases between them. DNA for the CDR3: TGTGCCAGCAGCTTAAAGATCGGGGGCGCGGGTGAAAAACTGTTTTTT. Amino acid sequence: CASSLKIGGAGEKLFF.

This clonotype was found once. A much larger clone differs from this one at a single base, so this may be a read error. V usage is TRBV27 and J usage is TRBJ1-1; D is unclear. This CDR3 spans 15 amino acids. V was trimmed by 6 bases and J by 2 bases, leaving 16 bases between them. CDR1 is MNHEY, CDR2 SMNVEV, per germline (reference sequence). The CDR3 reads CASSGRTSLNTEAFF. The CDR3 nucleotides are TGTGCCAGCAGCGGAAGAACTAGTCTCAACACTGAAGCTTTCTTT.

The gene calls are TRBV5-1 and TRBJ1-1; unclear D gene. This CDR3 contains 15 residues. V was pared by 0 bases and J by 0 bases, with 9 bases between. Germline V gene data show CDR1 as SGHRS and CDR2 as YFSETQ. The CDR3 here is CASSLEPGMNTEAFF. The CDR3 region has the DNA TGCGCCAGCAGCTTGGAACCGGGAATGAACACTGAAGCTTTCTTT.

The chain recombines TRBV12-3 or TRBV12-4 with TRBJ2-2, with 9 bases identical to TRBD2. CDR3 length: 15 residues. Unmatched junction bases numbered 5, after V lost 2 bases and J lost 7 bases. This CDR3 is CASSLPAGGGGELFF. In DNA, the CDR3 is TGTGCCAGCAGTTTACCAGCGGGAGGAGGCGGGGAGCTGTTTTTT.

This clonotype came up once. One base away lies a much larger clone, so this may be a sequencing read error. The chain joins TRBV7-9 to TRBJ2-5; D is perhaps TRBD1 or TRBD2 (5 bases each). The germline V gene has CDR1 SEHNR and CDR2 FQNEAQ (reference sequence). Trimming took off 4 bases at V and 2 bases at J, with 14 bases between the two ends. The CDR3 is 15 amino acids. The CDR3 protein is CASSSSRDVQETQYF. The CDR3 DNA reads as TGTGCCAGCAGCTCCTCGAGGGACGTTCAAGAGACCCAGTACTTC.

The chain couples TRBV10-2 to TRBJ2-1, with TRBD1 identical over 8 bases. Germline V CDR1 and CDR2: WSHSY, SAAADI. V gave up 3 bases and J gave up 6 bases; unmatched junction bases: 4. The CDR3 has 14 amino acids. The chain's CDR3 is CASSDRGLSNEQFF. The CDR3 coding sequence is TGCGCCAGCAGTGACAGGGGGCTCAGCAATGAGCAGTTCTTC.

This clonotype was seen a handful of times. The gene calls are TRBV27 and TRBJ2-2; a possible D gene is TRBD2 (5 bases). V was cut by 5 bases and J by 6 bases, with 13 bases left in between. The CDR3 consists of 14 residues. Germline V CDR1 and CDR2: MNHEY, SMNVEV (reference sequence). The CDR3 DNA reads as TGTGCCAGCAGTCCTCTAGGCGGGCCCGGGGAGCTGTTTTTT. Its translation: CASSPLGGPGELFF.

This clonotype was seen a handful of times. This chain links TRBV2 with TRBJ1-2, with D perhaps TRBD1 (6 bases). Germline assignment: CDR1 SNHLY and CDR2 FYNNEI. V was trimmed by 4 bases and J by 8 bases, leaving 14 bases between them. The CDR3 runs 13 residues. The CDR3: CASSVGAGTGYTF. The CDR3 DNA is TGTGCCAGCAGTGTGGGGGCGGGGACCGGCTACACCTTC.